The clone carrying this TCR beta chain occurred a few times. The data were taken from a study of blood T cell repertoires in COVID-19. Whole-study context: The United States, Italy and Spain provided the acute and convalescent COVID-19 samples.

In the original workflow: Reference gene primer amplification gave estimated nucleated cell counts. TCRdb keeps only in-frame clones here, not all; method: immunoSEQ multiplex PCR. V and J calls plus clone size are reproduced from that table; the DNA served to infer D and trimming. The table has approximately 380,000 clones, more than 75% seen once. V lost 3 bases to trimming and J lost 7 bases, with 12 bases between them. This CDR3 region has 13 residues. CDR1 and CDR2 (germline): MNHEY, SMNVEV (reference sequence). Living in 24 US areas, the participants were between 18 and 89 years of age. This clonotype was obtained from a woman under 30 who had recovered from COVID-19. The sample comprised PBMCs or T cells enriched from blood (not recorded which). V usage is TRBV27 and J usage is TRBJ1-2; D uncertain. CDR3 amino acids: CASSFRDRGGYTF. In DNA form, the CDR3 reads TGTGCCAGCAGTTTTAGAGATCGAGGTGGCTACACCTTC.